This T cell receptor beta chain is from a study of OX40 agonist ivuxolimab in advanced cancers. Study-level background: Patients treated during dose escalation were battling hepatocellular carcinoma, melanoma, renal cell or head and neck cancer.

The table came from immunoSEQ multiplex PCR; TCRdb's copy has only in-frame clones and leaves some out. This sample has tens of thousands of clones, with 70% to 90% found just once. CDR3 length: 14 amino acids. V lost 3 bases to trimming and J lost 4 bases; unmatched junction nucleotides: 7. CDR1 is SGHRS, CDR2 YFSETQ, per germline. The sequence derives from an adult with an advanced solid tumor such as melanoma, head and neck, liver or kidney cancer. The sample here was CD4+ or CD8+ T cells sorted from blood, taken in a trial of the OX40 agonist ivuxolimab. This rearrangement joins TRBV5-1 to TRBJ2-7; 7 bases are a match to TRBD1. The CDR3 reads CASSYGTENYEQYF. Here the CDR3 DNA reads TGCGCCAGCAGCTACGGGACAGAGAATTACGAGCAGTACTTC.